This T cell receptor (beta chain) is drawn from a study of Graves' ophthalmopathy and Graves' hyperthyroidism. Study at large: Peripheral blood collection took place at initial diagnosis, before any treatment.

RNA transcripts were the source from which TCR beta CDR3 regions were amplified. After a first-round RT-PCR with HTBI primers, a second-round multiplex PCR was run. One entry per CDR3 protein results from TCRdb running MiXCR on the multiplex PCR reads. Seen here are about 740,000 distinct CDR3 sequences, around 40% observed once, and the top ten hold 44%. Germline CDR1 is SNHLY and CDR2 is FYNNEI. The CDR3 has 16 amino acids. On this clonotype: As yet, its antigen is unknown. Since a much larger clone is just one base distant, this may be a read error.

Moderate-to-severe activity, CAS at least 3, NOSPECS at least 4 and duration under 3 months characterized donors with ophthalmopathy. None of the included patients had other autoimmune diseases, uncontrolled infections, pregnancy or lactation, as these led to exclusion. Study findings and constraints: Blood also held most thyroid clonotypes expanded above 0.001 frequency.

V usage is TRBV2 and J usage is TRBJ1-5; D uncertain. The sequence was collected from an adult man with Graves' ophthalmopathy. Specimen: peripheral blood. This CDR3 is CASSDWRVVRNQPRHF. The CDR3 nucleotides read TGTGCCAGCAGTGATTGGAGGGTAGTTCGCAATCAGCCCCGGCATTTT.